This T cell receptor beta chain was captured by sequencing in a study of shared clonotypes between healthy human individuals. Broader study findings: Sample collection involved blood only; tissue repertoires are likely different.

Concerning this clone itself: Its matching antigen is unknown.

Trimming shortened V by 6 bases and J by 1 base, and 15 bases separated the two germline ends. The germline CDR1 and CDR2 sequences are MNHEY and SMNVEV (reference sequence). This CDR3 contains 15 residues. The data were produced by immunoSEQ multiplex PCR, yet TCRdb's version contains in-frame clones alone and is incomplete. Of about 380,000 clones in the sample, about 96% were seen once. The sample consisted of memory CD8+ T cells sorted from blood. Described subset: CD45RO+ cells pooled with CCR7-negative TemRA cells. This chain connects TRBV27 to TRBJ2-5; D not resolved. The origin of this receptor is a man aged 25 to 40 in good health. This chain's CDR3 is CASSSGRLPQETQYF. The CDR3 nucleotides are TGTGCCAGCAGCTCAGGTCGACTTCCCCAAGAGACCCAGTACTTC.